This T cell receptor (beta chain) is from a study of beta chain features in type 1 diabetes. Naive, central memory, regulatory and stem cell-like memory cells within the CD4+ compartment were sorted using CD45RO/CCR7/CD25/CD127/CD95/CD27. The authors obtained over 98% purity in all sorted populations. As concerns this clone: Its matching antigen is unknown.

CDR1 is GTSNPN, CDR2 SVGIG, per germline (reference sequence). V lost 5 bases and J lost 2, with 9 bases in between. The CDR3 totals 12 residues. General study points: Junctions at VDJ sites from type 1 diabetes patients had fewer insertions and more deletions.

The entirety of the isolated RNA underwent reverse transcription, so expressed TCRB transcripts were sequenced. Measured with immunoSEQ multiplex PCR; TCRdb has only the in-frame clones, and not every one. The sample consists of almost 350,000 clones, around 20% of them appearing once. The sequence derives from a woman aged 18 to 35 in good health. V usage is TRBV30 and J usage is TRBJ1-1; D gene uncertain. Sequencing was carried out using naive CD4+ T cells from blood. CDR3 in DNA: TGTGCCTGGTCGAGGGATAACACTGAAGCTTTCTTT. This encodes CAWSRDNTEAFF. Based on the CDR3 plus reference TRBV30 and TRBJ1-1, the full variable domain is SQTIHQWPATLVQPVGSPLSLECTVEGTSNPNLYWYRQAAGRGLQLLFYSVGIGQISSEVPQNLSASRPQDRQFILSSKKLLLSDSGFYLCAWSRDNTEAFFGQGTRLTVV.